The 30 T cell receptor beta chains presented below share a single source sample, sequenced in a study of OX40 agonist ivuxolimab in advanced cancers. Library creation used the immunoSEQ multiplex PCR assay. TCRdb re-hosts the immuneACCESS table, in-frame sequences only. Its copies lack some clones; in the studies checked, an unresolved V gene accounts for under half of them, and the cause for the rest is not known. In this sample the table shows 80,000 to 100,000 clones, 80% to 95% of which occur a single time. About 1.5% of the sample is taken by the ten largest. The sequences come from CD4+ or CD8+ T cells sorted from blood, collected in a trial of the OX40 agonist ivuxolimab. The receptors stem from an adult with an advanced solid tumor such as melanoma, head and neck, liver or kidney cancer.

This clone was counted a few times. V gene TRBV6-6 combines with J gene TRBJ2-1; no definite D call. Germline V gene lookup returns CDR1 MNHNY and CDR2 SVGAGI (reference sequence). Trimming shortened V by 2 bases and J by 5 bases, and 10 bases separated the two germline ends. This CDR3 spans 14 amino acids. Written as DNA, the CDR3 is TGTGCCAGCAGTTACCCTAGTGGTGACAATGAGCAGTTCTTC. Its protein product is CASSYPSGDNEQFF.

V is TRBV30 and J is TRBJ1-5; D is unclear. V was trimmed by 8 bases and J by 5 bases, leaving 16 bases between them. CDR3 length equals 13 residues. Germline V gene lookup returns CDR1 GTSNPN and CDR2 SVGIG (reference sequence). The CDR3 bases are TGTGCCAGCAGTCCCGGGCCCTATCAGCCCCAGCATTTT. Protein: CASSPGPYQPQHF.

The CDR3 region has the DNA TGCGCCAGCAGCCTCGGACTAGCGGGTCCCTCCTACGAGCAGTACTTC. It encodes CASSLGLAGPSYEQYF. V is TRBV4-1 and J is TRBJ2-7; 11 bases are a match to TRBD2. The CDR3 extends over 16 amino acids. The germline CDR1 and CDR2 sequences are MGHRA and YSYEKL. J gave up 0 bases and V 4 bases, and 5 bases lay outside the gene matches.

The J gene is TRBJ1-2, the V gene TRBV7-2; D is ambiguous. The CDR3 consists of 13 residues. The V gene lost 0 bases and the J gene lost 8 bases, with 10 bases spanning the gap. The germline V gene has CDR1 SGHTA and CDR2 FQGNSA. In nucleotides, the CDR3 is TGTGCCAGCAGCTTAGCGCCGGCGTACGGCTACACCTTC. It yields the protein CASSLAPAYGYTF.

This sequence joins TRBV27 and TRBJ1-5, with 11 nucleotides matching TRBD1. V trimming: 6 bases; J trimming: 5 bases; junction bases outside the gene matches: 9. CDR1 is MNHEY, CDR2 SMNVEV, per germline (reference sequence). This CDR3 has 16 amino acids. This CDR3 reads CASRGTGGRVHQPQHF. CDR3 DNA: TGTGCCAGCAGGGGGACAGGGGGACGGGTGCATCAGCCCCAGCATTTT.

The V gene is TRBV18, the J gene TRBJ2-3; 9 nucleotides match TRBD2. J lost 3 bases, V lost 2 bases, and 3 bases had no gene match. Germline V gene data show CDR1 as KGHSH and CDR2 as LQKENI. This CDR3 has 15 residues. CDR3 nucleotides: TGTGCCAGCTCACCAGCGGGAGGGCCTACAGATACGCAGTATTTT. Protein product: CASSPAGGPTDTQYF.

CDR3 nucleotides: TGTGCCAGCAGCTTAGGTCCTCCCGACGGCTACACCTTC. Translation: CASSLGPPDGYTF. The rearrangement links TRBV7-2 to TRBJ1-2; no reliable D call. The length of the CDR3 is 13 residues. With 1 base removed from V and 8 bases from J, the gap between germline ends came to 11 bases. CDR1 is SGHTA and CDR2 is FQGNSA in the germline V gene. The full variable domain, rest sourced from reference TRBV7-2 and TRBJ1-2, is GAGVSQSPSNKVTEKGKDVELRCDPISGHTALYWYRQSLGQGLEFLIYFQGNSAPDKSGLPSDRFSAERTGGSVSTLTIQRTQQEDSAVYLCASSLGPPDGYTFGSGTRLTVV.

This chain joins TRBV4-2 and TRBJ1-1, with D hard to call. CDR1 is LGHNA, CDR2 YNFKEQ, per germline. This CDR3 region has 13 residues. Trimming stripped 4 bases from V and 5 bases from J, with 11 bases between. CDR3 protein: CASSPRVGTEAFF. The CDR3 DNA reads TGTGCCAGCAGCCCGAGGGTAGGGACTGAAGCTTTCTTT.

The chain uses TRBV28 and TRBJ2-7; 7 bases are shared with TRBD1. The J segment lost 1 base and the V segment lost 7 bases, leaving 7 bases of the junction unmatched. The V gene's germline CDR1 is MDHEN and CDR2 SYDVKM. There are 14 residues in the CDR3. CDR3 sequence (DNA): TGTGCCAGCAACTTAAGACAGGGTTCCTACGAGCAGTACTTC. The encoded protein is CASNLRQGSYEQYF. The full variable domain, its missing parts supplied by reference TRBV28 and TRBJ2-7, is DVKVTQSSRYLVKRTGEKVFLECVQDMDHENMFWYRQDPGLGLRLIYFSYDVKMKEKGDIPEGYSVSREKKERFSLILESASTNQTSMYLCASNLRQGSYEQYFGPGTRLTVT.

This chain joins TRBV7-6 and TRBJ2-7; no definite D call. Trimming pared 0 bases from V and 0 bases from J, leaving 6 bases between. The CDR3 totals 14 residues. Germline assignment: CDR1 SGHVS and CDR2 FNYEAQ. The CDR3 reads CASSLADGSYEQYF. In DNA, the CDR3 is TGTGCCAGCAGCTTAGCCGACGGCTCCTACGAGCAGTACTTC.

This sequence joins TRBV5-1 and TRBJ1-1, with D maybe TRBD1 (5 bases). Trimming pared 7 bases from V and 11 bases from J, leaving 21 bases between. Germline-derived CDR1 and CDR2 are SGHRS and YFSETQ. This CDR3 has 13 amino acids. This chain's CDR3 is CASGGVSTSQAFF. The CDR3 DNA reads TGCGCCAGCGGAGGGGTCAGCACGAGTCAGGCTTTCTTT.

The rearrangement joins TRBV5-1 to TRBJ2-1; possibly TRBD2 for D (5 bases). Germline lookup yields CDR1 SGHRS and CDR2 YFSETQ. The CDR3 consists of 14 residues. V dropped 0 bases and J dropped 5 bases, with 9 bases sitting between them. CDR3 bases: TGCGCCAGCAGCTTGGCGGGGAGTCACAATGAGCAGTTCTTC. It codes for CASSLAGSHNEQFF.

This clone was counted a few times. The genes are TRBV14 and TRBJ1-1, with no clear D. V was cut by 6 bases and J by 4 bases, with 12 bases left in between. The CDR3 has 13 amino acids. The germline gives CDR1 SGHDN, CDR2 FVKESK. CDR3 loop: CASRLAGGTEAFF. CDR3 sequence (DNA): TGTGCCAGCAGGCTAGCAGGAGGCACTGAAGCTTTCTTT.

The CDR3 spells CASSQPGTGVGGYTF. In DNA, the CDR3 is TGTGCCAGTAGTCAGCCCGGGACAGGGGTCGGCGGCTACACCTTC. V usage is TRBV19 and J usage is TRBJ1-2; 10 positions agree with TRBD1. The ends lost 5 bases at V and 8 bases at J; junction bases unmatched: 11. The CDR3 totals 15 residues. Germline V gene data show CDR1 as LNHDA and CDR2 as SQIVND (reference sequence).

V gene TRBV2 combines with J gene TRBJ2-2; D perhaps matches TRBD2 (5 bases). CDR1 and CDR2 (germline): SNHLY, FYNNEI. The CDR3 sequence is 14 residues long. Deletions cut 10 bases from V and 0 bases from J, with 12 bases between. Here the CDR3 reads CAIIRDANTGELFF. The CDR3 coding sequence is TGTGCCATAATCCGGGATGCGAACACCGGGGAGCTGTTTTTT. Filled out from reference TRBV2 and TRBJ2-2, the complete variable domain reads EPEVTQTPSHQVTQMGQEVILRCVPISNHLYFYWYRQILGQKVEFLVSFYNNEISEKSEIFDDQFSVERPDGSNFTLKIRSTKLEDSAMYFCAIIRDANTGELFFGEGSRLTVL.

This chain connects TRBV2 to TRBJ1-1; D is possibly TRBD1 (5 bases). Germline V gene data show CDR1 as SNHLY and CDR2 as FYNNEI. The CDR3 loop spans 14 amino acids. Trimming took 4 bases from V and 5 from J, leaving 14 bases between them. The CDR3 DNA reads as TGTGCCAGCAGTGCCACACTGGGGCGGACTGAAGCTTTCTTT. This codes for CASSATLGRTEAFF.

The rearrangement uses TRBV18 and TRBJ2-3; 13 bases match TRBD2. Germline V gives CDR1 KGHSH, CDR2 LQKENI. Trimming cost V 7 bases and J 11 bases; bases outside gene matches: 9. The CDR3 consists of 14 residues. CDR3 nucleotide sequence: TGTGCCAGCTTAACTAGCGGGAGGGCCACACTGCAGTATTTT. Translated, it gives CASLTSGRATLQYF.

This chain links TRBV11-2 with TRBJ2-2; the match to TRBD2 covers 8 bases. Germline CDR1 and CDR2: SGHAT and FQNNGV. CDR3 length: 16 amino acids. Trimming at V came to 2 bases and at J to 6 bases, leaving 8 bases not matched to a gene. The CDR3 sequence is CASSLIAGRYPGELFF. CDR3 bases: TGTGCCAGCAGCTTAATAGCGGGGAGGTACCCCGGGGAGCTGTTTTTT.

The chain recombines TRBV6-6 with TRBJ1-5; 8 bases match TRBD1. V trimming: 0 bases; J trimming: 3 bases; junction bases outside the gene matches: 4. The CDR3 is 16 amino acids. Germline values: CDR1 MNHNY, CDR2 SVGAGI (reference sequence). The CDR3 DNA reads TGTGCCAGCAGTTACTCGGCAGGGGGCTCCAATCAGCCCCAGCATTTT. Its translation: CASSYSAGGSNQPQHF.

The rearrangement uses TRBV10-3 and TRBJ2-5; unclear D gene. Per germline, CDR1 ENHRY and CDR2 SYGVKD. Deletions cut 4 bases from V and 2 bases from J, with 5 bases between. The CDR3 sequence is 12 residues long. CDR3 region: CAISARQETQYF. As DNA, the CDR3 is TGTGCCATCAGTGCCAGGCAAGAGACCCAGTACTTC.

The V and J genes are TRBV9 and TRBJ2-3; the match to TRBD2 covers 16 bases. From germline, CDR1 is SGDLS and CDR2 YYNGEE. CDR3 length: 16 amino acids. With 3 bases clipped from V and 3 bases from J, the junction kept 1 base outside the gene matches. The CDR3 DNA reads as TGTGCCAGCAGCGGGGGACTAGCGGGAGGGACAGATACGCAGTATTTT. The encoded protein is CASSGGLAGGTDTQYF. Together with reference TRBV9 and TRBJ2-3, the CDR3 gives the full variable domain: DSGVTQTPKHLITATGQRVTLRCSPRSGDLSVYWYQQSLDQGLQFLIQYYNGEERAKGNILERFSAQQFPDLHSELNLSSLELGDSALYFCASSGGLAGGTDTQYFGPGTRLTVL.

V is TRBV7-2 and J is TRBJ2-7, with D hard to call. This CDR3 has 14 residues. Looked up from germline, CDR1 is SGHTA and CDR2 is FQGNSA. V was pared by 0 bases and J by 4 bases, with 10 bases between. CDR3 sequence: CASSLAGGRYEQYF. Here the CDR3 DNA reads TGTGCCAGCAGCTTAGCGGGTGGTAGATACGAGCAGTACTTC.

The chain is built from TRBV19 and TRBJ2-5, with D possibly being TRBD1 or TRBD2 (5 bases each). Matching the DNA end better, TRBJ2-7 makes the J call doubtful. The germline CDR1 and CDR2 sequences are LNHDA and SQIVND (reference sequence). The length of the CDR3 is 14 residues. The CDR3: CASSSGTDLSEQYF. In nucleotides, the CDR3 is TGTGCCAGTAGTTCCGGGACGGACCTTTCCGAGCAGTACTTC.

CDR3 sequence reads: CASSQEGTGGSTDTQYF. The DNA for the CDR3 is TGCGCCAGCAGCCAAGAAGGGACAGGGGGATCCACAGATACGCAGTATTTT. V usage is TRBV4-3 and J usage is TRBJ2-3; 11 bases line up with TRBD1. Trimming removed 0 bases from V and 2 bases from J; junction bases left unmatched: 4. Looked up from germline, CDR1 is LGHNA and CDR2 is YSLEER. The CDR3 loop spans 17 amino acids.

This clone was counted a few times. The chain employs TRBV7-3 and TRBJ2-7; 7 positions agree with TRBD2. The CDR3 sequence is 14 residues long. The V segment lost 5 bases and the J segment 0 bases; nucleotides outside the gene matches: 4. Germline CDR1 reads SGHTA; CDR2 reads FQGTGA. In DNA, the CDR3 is TGTGCCAGCAGCCCAACTAGCGACTCCTACGAGCAGTACTTC. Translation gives CASSPTSDSYEQYF.

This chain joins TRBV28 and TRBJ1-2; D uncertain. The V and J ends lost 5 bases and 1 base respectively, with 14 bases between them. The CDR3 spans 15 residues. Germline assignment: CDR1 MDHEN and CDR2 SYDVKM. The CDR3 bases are TGTGCCAGCAGTACCGGGGAGGGCTTTAACTATGGCTACACCTTC. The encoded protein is CASSTGEGFNYGYTF.

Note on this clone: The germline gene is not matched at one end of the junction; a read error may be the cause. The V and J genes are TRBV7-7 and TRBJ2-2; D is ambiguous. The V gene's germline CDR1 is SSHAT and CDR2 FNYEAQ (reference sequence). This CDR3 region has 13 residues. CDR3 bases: TGTGCTAGCAGCCCGATCCTTCGAGGGGAGCTGTTTTTT. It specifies CASSPILRGELFF.

As DNA, the CDR3 is TGTGCCAGCAGCGAACCCCACGGACCATTTGGTGGCTCCTACAATGAGCAGTTCTTC. Amino acids: CASSEPHGPFGGSYNEQFF. The chain has TRBV19 and TRBJ2-1; no reliable D call. V shed 9 bases and J shed 0 bases, with 27 bases lying between them. The CDR3 contains 19 residues. From germline, CDR1 is LNHDA and CDR2 SQIVND (reference sequence).

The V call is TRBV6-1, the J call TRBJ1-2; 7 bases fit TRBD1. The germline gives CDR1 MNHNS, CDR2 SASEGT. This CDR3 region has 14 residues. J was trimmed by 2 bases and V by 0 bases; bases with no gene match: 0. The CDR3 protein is CASSEAGQNYGYTF. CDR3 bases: TGTGCCAGCAGTGAAGCGGGACAGAACTATGGCTACACCTTC.

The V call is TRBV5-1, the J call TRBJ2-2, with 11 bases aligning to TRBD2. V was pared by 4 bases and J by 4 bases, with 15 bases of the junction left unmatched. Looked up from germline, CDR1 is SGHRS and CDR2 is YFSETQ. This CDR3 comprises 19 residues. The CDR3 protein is CASSRALAGGLATTGELFF. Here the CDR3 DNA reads TGCGCCAGCAGCCGAGCTCTAGCGGGAGGCTTGGCTACCACCGGGGAGCTGTTTTTT. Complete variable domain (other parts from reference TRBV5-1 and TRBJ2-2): KAGVTQTPRYLIKTRGQQVTLSCSPISGHRSVSWYQQTPGQGLQFLFEYFSETQRNKGNFPGRFSGRQFSNSRSEMNVSTLELGDSALYLCASSRALAGGLATTGELFFGEGSRLTVL.